These T cell receptor beta chains were read from a single sample in a study of T cell clonotyping in hematopoietic cell transplantation. This table comes from immunoSEQ multiplex PCR, and its TCRdb copy is limited to in-frame clones, with some not included. The table shows 10,000 or so clones, with 95% to 97% occurring only once. Sequenced here: peripheral blood mononuclear cells, sampled 100 days after allogeneic stem cell transplant. All receptors come from a male patient aged 60 to 75 who had an allogeneic stem cell transplant from a related donor, so the T cells may come from the graft donor. Some clones in this sample may be carry-over from other donors' samples. CDR3s include the opening cysteine and the closing phenylalanine or tryptophan. The D gene is left open where the match is weak. Size is omitted from some rows. Given values are once, few, many or a class for expanded clones.

V gene: TRBV19; clone size: -; D gene: TRBD2; CDR3 length: 16; J gene: TRBJ2-5; CDR3 protein: CASSMGLAGGRETQYF; CDR3 DNA: TGTGCCAGTAGTATGGGGCTAGCGGGGGGTCGGGAGACCCAGTACTTC
V gene: TRBV28; clone size: once; D gene: TRBD1; CDR3 length: 16; J gene: TRBJ1-6; CDR3 protein: CASRTGGSSYNSPLHF; CDR3 DNA: TGTGCCAGCAGAACAGGGGGGAGTTCCTATAATTCACCCCTCCACTTT
V gene: TRBV5-1; clone size: -; D gene: -; CDR3 length: 16; J gene: TRBJ2-2; CDR3 protein: CASKIIGGVGTGELFF; CDR3 DNA: TGCGCCAGCAAAATTATAGGGGGTGTTGGCACCGGGGAGCTGTTTTTT
V gene: TRBV9; clone size: -; D gene: TRBD1; CDR3 length: 16; J gene: TRBJ2-3; CDR3 protein: CASSVHQGVQGGTQYF; CDR3 DNA: TGTGCCAGCAGCGTTCACCAGGGGGTCCAAGGGGGTACGCAGTATTTT
V gene: TRBV5-4; clone size: -; D gene: -; CDR3 length: 13; J gene: TRBJ1-2; CDR3 protein: CASSSDGNYGYTF; CDR3 DNA: TGTGCCAGCAGCTCGGACGGAAACTATGGCTACACCTTC
V gene: TRBV14; clone size: -; D gene: TRBD1; CDR3 length: 16; J gene: TRBJ2-7; CDR3 protein: CASSQAWDRGPYEQYF; CDR3 DNA: TGTGCCAGCAGCCAAGCTTGGGACAGGGGACCCTACGAGCAGTACTTC
V gene: TRBV19; clone size: -; D gene: TRBD2; CDR3 length: 17; J gene: TRBJ2-7; CDR3 protein: CASSIGGAGEKIYEQYF; CDR3 DNA: TGTGCCAGTAGTATAGGAGGAGCGGGGGAGAAGATCTACGAGCAGTACTTC
V gene: TRBV5-1; clone size: -; D gene: -; CDR3 length: 14; J gene: TRBJ1-1; CDR3 protein: CASRPGYLDTEAFF; CDR3 DNA: TGCGCCAGCAGGCCAGGGTATTTGGACACTGAAGCTTTCTTT
V gene: TRBV14; clone size: once; D gene: TRBD1; CDR3 length: 16; J gene: TRBJ1-6; CDR3 protein: CASSGFKGQDNSPLHF; CDR3 DNA: TGTGCCAGCAGCGGTTTCAAGGGACAGGATAATTCACCCCTCCACTTT
V gene: TRBV4-1; clone size: once; D gene: -; CDR3 length: 13; J gene: TRBJ2-5; CDR3 protein: CASSQWREETQYF; CDR3 DNA: TGCGCCAGCAGCCAGTGGAGGGAGGAGACCCAGTACTTC
V gene: TRBV4-1; clone size: -; D gene: TRBD2; CDR3 length: 15; J gene: TRBJ2-1; CDR3 protein: CASSQDSGGNNEQFF; CDR3 DNA: TGCGCCAGCAGCCAAGATAGCGGGGGTAACAATGAGCAGTTCTTC
V gene: TRBV4-1; clone size: -; D gene: TRBD2; CDR3 length: 17; J gene: TRBJ2-3; CDR3 protein: CASSQGYTGGPKNTQYF; CDR3 DNA: TGCGCCAGCAGCCAAGGGTATACGGGGGGGCCTAAAAATACGCAGTATTTT
V gene: TRBV5-1; clone size: -; D gene: TRBD1; CDR3 length: 16; J gene: TRBJ2-2; CDR3 protein: CASSSAGQGLVGELFF; CDR3 DNA: TGCGCCAGCAGCTCGGCTGGACAGGGCCTGGTCGGGGAGCTGTTTTTT
V gene: TRBV5-1; clone size: -; D gene: -; CDR3 length: 15; J gene: TRBJ1-1; CDR3 protein: CASSFSGRLNTEAFF; CDR3 DNA: TGCGCCAGCAGCTTTTCCGGGAGATTGAACACTGAAGCTTTCTTT
V gene: TRBV28; clone size: once; D gene: -; CDR3 length: 16; J gene: TRBJ2-5; CDR3 protein: CASSQAPGPGGETQYF; CDR3 DNA: TGTGCCAGCAGCCAAGCCCCGGGACCAGGAGGCGAGACCCAGTACTTC
V gene: TRBV4-1; clone size: -; D gene: -; CDR3 length: 16; J gene: TRBJ2-7; CDR3 protein: CASSQEGGAASYEQYF; CDR3 DNA: TGCGCCAGCAGCCAAGAGGGGGGAGCTGCCTCCTACGAGCAGTACTTC
V gene: TRBV7-6; clone size: -; D gene: -; CDR3 length: 14; J gene: TRBJ1-4; CDR3 protein: CASSRREANEKLFF; CDR3 DNA: TGTGCCAGCAGCCGCCGGGAGGCCAATGAAAAACTGTTTTTT
V gene: TRBV5-1; clone size: -; D gene: -; CDR3 length: 15; J gene: TRBJ2-3; CDR3 protein: CASSLVGPRTDTQYF; CDR3 DNA: TGCGCCAGCAGCTTGGTTGGGCCAAGAACAGATACGCAGTATTTT
V gene: TRBV7-3; clone size: -; D gene: -; CDR3 length: 13; J gene: TRBJ2-5; CDR3 protein: CASSLRYQETQYF; CDR3 DNA: TGTGCCAGCAGCTTAAGATACCAAGAGACCCAGTACTTC
V gene: TRBV10-2; clone size: -; D gene: -; CDR3 length: 13; J gene: TRBJ1-1; CDR3 protein: CASRPTVNTEAFF; CDR3 DNA: TGCGCCAGCAGACCGACAGTGAACACTGAAGCTTTCTTT
V gene: TRBV7-6; clone size: -; D gene: -; CDR3 length: 12; J gene: TRBJ1-6; CDR3 protein: CASSLRNSPLHF; CDR3 DNA: TGTGCCAGCAGCCTTAGGAATTCACCCCTCCACTTT
V gene: TRBV11-3; clone size: -; D gene: TRBD2; CDR3 length: 19; J gene: TRBJ2-2; CDR3 protein: CASTQIRLAGVVDTGELFF; CDR3 DNA: TGTGCCAGCACACAAATTAGACTAGCGGGGGTTGTCGACACCGGGGAGCTGTTTTTT
V gene: TRBV2; clone size: -; D gene: -; CDR3 length: 12; J gene: TRBJ2-7; CDR3 protein: CASRGGTESQYF; CDR3 DNA: TGTGCCAGCAGGGGGGGGACAGAGAGTCAGTACTTC
V gene: TRBV7-2; clone size: -; D gene: -; CDR3 length: 15; J gene: TRBJ2-5; CDR3 protein: CASSLRRGPRETQYF; CDR3 DNA: TGTGCCAGCAGCTTAAGGCGAGGCCCGCGGGAGACCCAGTACTTC
V gene: TRBV5-1; clone size: -; D gene: -; CDR3 length: 16; J gene: TRBJ2-3; CDR3 protein: CASSLGDGGSTDTQYF; CDR3 DNA: TGCGCCAGCAGCTTGGGAGACGGGGGTAGCACAGATACGCAGTATTTT
V gene: TRBV11-3; clone size: once; D gene: TRBD1; CDR3 length: 14; J gene: TRBJ1-1; CDR3 protein: CASSLGPGGKRAFF; CDR3 DNA: TGTGCCAGCAGCTTAGGCCCAGGGGGCAAAAGGGCTTTCTTT
V gene: TRBV29-1; clone size: -; D gene: -; CDR3 length: 12; J gene: TRBJ2-5; CDR3 protein: CSALRGRETQYF; CDR3 DNA: TGCAGCGCCCTACGGGGGCGAGAGACCCAGTACTTC
V gene: TRBV19; clone size: -; D gene: TRBD1; CDR3 length: 16; J gene: TRBJ1-5; CDR3 protein: CASTSGTGQGNQPQHF; CDR3 DNA: TGTGCCAGTACCTCCGGGACAGGGCAGGGCAATCAGCCCCAGCATTTT
V gene: TRBV6-1; clone size: -; D gene: -; CDR3 length: 14; J gene: TRBJ1-2; CDR3 protein: CASSERPGHDGYTF; CDR3 DNA: TGTGCCAGCAGTGAGAGGCCGGGGCACGATGGCTACACCTTC
V gene: TRBV7-9; clone size: -; D gene: TRBD2; CDR3 length: 14; J gene: TRBJ2-5; CDR3 protein: CASSYLGGQETQYF; CDR3 DNA: TGTGCCAGCAGCTACTTGGGGGGGCAAGAGACCCAGTACTTC
V gene: TRBV19; clone size: -; D gene: TRBD2; CDR3 length: 14; J gene: TRBJ2-3; CDR3 protein: CASNGWGGTDTQYF; CDR3 DNA: TGTGCCAGTAACGGATGGGGAGGGACAGATACGCAGTATTTT
V gene: TRBV9; clone size: -; D gene: -; CDR3 length: 14; J gene: TRBJ1-2; CDR3 protein: CASSVAMADYGYTF; CDR3 DNA: TGTGCCAGCAGCGTAGCAATGGCGGACTATGGCTACACCTTC
V gene: TRBV5-4; clone size: -; D gene: -; CDR3 length: 12; J gene: TRBJ2-3; CDR3 protein: CASSLPGGTQYF; CDR3 DNA: TGTGCCAGCAGCTTGCCCGGCGGTACGCAGTATTTT
V gene: TRBV28; clone size: -; D gene: TRBD1; CDR3 length: 15; J gene: TRBJ2-3; CDR3 protein: CASSTPGQGPDTQYF; CDR3 DNA: TGTGCCAGCAGTACCCCGGGACAGGGTCCAGATACGCAGTATTTT
V gene: TRBV28; clone size: -; D gene: TRBD1; CDR3 length: 14; J gene: TRBJ1-2; CDR3 protein: CASSSYRGRPGYTF; CDR3 DNA: TGTGCCAGCAGTAGTTACAGGGGGCGCCCTGGCTACACCTTC
V gene: TRBV4-1; clone size: -; D gene: TRBD1; CDR3 length: 16; J gene: TRBJ2-5; CDR3 protein: CASSQTGGGFKETQYF; CDR3 DNA: TGCGCCAGCAGCCAAACAGGGGGCGGATTTAAAGAGACCCAGTACTTC
V gene: TRBV5-4; clone size: -; D gene: -; CDR3 length: 15; J gene: TRBJ1-3; CDR3 protein: CASTLDSFSGNTIYF; CDR3 DNA: TGTGCCAGCACCCTGGACAGTTTCTCTGGAAACACCATATATTTT
V gene: TRBV28; clone size: -; D gene: TRBD1; CDR3 length: 15; J gene: TRBJ1-4; CDR3 protein: CASSSTGGLNEKLFF; CDR3 DNA: TGTGCCAGCAGCTCGACAGGGGGCCTAAATGAAAAACTGTTTTTT
V gene: TRBV28; clone size: -; D gene: -; CDR3 length: 12; J gene: TRBJ2-5; CDR3 protein: CASSPPLETQYF; CDR3 DNA: TGTGCCAGCAGTCCCCCGCTGGAGACCCAGTACTTC
V gene: TRBV5-1; clone size: -; D gene: TRBD2; CDR3 length: 14; J gene: TRBJ2-7; CDR3 protein: CASNSGGSTYEQYF; CDR3 DNA: TGCGCCAGCAACAGCGGGGGGTCCACCTACGAGCAGTACTTC
V gene: TRBV5-6; clone size: -; D gene: TRBD1; CDR3 length: 15; J gene: TRBJ1-2; CDR3 protein: CASSSWDREGDGYTF; CDR3 DNA: TGTGCCAGCAGCTCGTGGGACAGGGAGGGAGATGGCTACACCTTC
V gene: TRBV28; clone size: -; D gene: -; CDR3 length: 14; J gene: TRBJ1-6; CDR3 protein: CAVPASSYNSPLHF; CDR3 DNA: TGTGCCGTGCCTGCCAGCTCCTATAATTCACCCCTCCACTTT
V gene: TRBV28; clone size: -; D gene: TRBD2; CDR3 length: 15; J gene: TRBJ2-7; CDR3 protein: CASSSLAGPPYEQYF; CDR3 DNA: TGTGCCAGCAGTTCACTAGCGGGACCCCCCTACGAGCAGTACTTC
V gene: TRBV21-1; clone size: -; D gene: -; CDR3 length: 16; J gene: TRBJ2-4; CDR3 protein: CASSKITGGAKNIQYF; CDR3 DNA: TGTGCCAGCAGCAAAATCACAGGGGGAGCCAAAAACATTCAGTACTTC
V gene: TRBV4-3; clone size: few; D gene: TRBD2; CDR3 length: 18; J gene: TRBJ2-1; CDR3 protein: CASSQDRPPGLAVNEQFF; CDR3 DNA: TGCGCCAGCAGCCAAGATCGCCCACCGGGACTAGCGGTTAATGAGCAGTTCTTC